This paragraph covers one T cell receptor beta chain sequence. This clonotype came up a few times. Its antigen has not been determined. The record has no base qualities; no much larger clone is one base away. The sequencer listed for this sample is Illumina NovaSeq 6000. TCRalpha and TCRbeta cDNA libraries were constructed by 5'RACE with constant-segment primers, with sample barcodes and unique molecular identifiers being introduced. Trizol reagent was used to extract RNA from every sample. Libraries were amplified in two PCR steps, with a second sample barcode and Illumina TruSeq adapters added in the second step. The libraries were sequenced on an Illumina NovaSeq using 2 x 150 bp paired-end reads. The source study handled its data this way. Demultiplexing of reads and collapsing into UMI-guided consensus sequences were performed with migec v1.2.7. Using mixcr v2.1.11, UMI consensuses were aligned to TRA and TRB V and J templates and then assembled into clonotypes. A clonotype was counted as expanded or contracted only if both edgeR and NoisET called the change significant, with noise models trained on biological replicates. For edgeR calls, the cutoffs were a false discovery rate-adjusted p below 0.01 and a log2 fold-change threshold of 1. As an exploratory analysis of dynamics, PCA with hierarchical clustering was applied to max-normalized trajectories of the 1000 most abundant clonotypes. Separately sequenced CD4+ and CD8+ repertoires were used to assign the CD4 or CD8 phenotype of responding clones. TCRdb passed the public sequencing reads through fastp at Q25 and MiXCR, retaining productive beta sequences. Rows matching on CDR3 protein sequence are summarized as one entry with the most common DNA and genes. These V and J calls originate from TCRdb's pipeline instead of the authors' own analysis. This sample holds a few hundred thousand distinct CDR3 sequences; around 27% were observed only once. The ten largest clones represent approximately 15% of the sample.

The germline V gene supplies CDR1 SGHAT and CDR2 FQNNGV. V has 1 base trimmed and J has 2 bases trimmed; junction bases matching no gene number 4. The CDR3 runs 15 residues from the cysteine to the phenylalanine. The only DNA kept is the CDR3, 45 bases in frame from the first base. The sample originates from a study of T-cell memory formation after mild COVID-19 listed by TCRdb under 2021. Context from the whole study: TCR sequence clusters from the two donors were largely donor specific. In a couple of donors, T-cell clones that expanded and contracted after mild COVID-19 were tracked by sequencing TCRalpha and TCRbeta repertoires over time. Two young, previously healthy adult volunteers, one female and one male, were included in the cohort.

Ficoll-Paque density gradient centrifugation was used to isolate PBMCs. Paper-wide results and their limitations: Only a couple of mild cases were covered in the study, and larger cohorts including severe cases with pre-infection samples were considered necessary. From day 15 to 85, contracting clones showed balanced CD4/CD8 phenotypes, whereas a second wave of clones that expanded from day 15 to 37 leaned towards CD4+. Contracting CD4+ clones appeared mostly in the CM and EM memory subsets, whereas CD8+ clones were enriched in EMRA. SARS-CoV-2 specificity was not confirmed for the second-wave clones peaking on day 37. Some responding clones were detected in pre-infection memory, suggesting pre-existing cross-reactive memory T cells joined the SARS-CoV-2 response.

This chain is built from TRBV11-2 and TRBJ2-7, and TRBD2 aligns with 8 junction nucleotides. The receptor comes from an adult woman who had mild COVID-19 (a few samples of this study predate the infection). The sample titles of this study are shuffled in the database, so cell type and time point are left out; the donor was told from shared clones. Sequenced sample: PBMCs or a T cell subset sorted from them (not recorded which). The CDR3: CASSLASGYAYEQYF. Here is the DNA: TGTGCCAGCAGCTTAGCTAGCGGGTACGCCTACGAGCAGTACTTC.